The 2 T cell receptor beta chains below were found in one sample sequenced in a study of T cell clones after liver transplantation. TCRdb keeps only in-frame clones here, not all; method: immunoSEQ multiplex PCR. The sample holds fewer than 65,000 clones, under 85% seen once. The source material was CD4+ T cells from blood, sampled at the 22-month timepoint. The source is a human patient who received a liver transplant. Some T cells could come from the graft donor.

The rearrangement links TRBV7-2 to TRBJ1-6, with 7 bases aligning to TRBD1. V shed 6 bases and J 10 bases; nucleotides not matched to a gene: 6. From germline, CDR1 is SGHTA and CDR2 FQGNSA. The CDR3 is 13 amino acids. This chain's CDR3 is CASRTGVQSPLHF. DNA of the CDR3: TGTGCCAGCAGAACAGGGGTACAATCACCCCTCCACTTT.

The chain is built from TRBV28 and TRBJ1-2; D might be TRBD1 (5 bases). Germline lookup yields CDR1 MDHEN and CDR2 SYDVKM. CDR3 length equals 14 residues. Trimming pared 7 bases from V and 7 bases from J, leaving 19 bases between. CDR3 in DNA: TGTGCCAGCATTTTTAGCGGGGCCGGCGGTGGCTACACCTTC. Amino acids: CASIFSGAGGGYTF.